The 9 T cell receptor beta chains below all came from one sample that was sequenced in a study of technical replicates of blood from a handful of donors. Measured with immunoSEQ multiplex PCR; TCRdb has only the in-frame clones, and not every one. Of 50,000 to 70,000 clones in the sample, 91% were seen once. Sequences were obtained from PBMCs. Receptors were obtained from a human donor in good health. Some clones in this sample may be carry-over from other donors' samples.

The chain uses TRBV11-3 and TRBJ2-1; weak D call: TRBD2 (5 bases). Germline V CDR1 and CDR2: SGHNT, YENEEA. This CDR3 has 16 amino acids. The V end lost 5 bases, the J end lost 5 bases, and 19 bases lay between the germline ends. The CDR3 nucleotides are TGTGCCAGCAGCAAAAGGCGAGGGAGAGGAGACAATGAGCAGTTCTTC. This sequence encodes CASSKRRGRGDNEQFF.

The CDR3 spells CASSTRRTGGTGELFF. Written as DNA, the CDR3 is TGTGCCAGTAGTACCAGACGGACAGGGGGGACCGGGGAGCTGTTTTTT. The rearrangement uses TRBV19 and TRBJ2-2; 10 nucleotides align to TRBD1. CDR3 length equals 16 residues. The germline gives CDR1 LNHDA, CDR2 SQIVND (reference sequence). V shed 4 bases, J shed 5 bases, and the junction held 7 bases outside the gene matches.

The gene calls are TRBV7-7 and TRBJ1-4; unclear D gene. Trimming removed 6 bases at V and 0 bases at J, with 11 bases between. The CDR3 is 15 amino acids. Per the germline V gene, CDR1 is SSHAT and CDR2 is FNYEAQ (reference sequence). This chain's CDR3 is CASRSGPATNEKLFF. In nucleotides, the CDR3 is TGTGCCAGCAGGTCAGGTCCTGCAACTAATGAAAAACTGTTTTTT.

The chain uses TRBV4-1 and TRBJ1-2; D possibly corresponds to TRBD1 (5 bases). Germline loops: CDR1 MGHRA, CDR2 YSYEKL. V lost 0 bases and J 8 bases, leaving 10 bases between the germline ends. This CDR3 is 13 amino acids long. The DNA for the CDR3 is TGCGCCAGCAGCCAAGATGGGGGGAGCGGCTACACCTTC. This translates into CASSQDGGSGYTF.

This chain connects TRBV10-3 to TRBJ2-3; a weak D match, TRBD1 (6 bases). V was cut by 6 bases and J by 8 bases, with 12 bases left in between. Germline V gene data show CDR1 as ENHRY and CDR2 as SYGVKD. The CDR3 is 12 amino acids. The DNA of the CDR3 is TGTGCCATCAGGGGGACATTTGGTACGCAGTATTTT. It translates to CAIRGTFGTQYF.

The chain links TRBV19 to TRBJ1-2; D call uncertain. The CDR3 contains 14 residues. Trimming pared 6 bases from V and 5 bases from J, leaving 16 bases between. CDR1 and CDR2 from the germline V gene are LNHDA and SQIVND (reference sequence). This CDR3 is CASRNRSRGYGYTF. The CDR3, as DNA: TGTGCCAGTAGAAACAGATCCAGAGGGTATGGCTACACCTTC.

CDR3 DNA: TGTGCCAGCAAACCCCCATGGGGGGGGGATTCACCCCTCCACTTT. Translating it yields CASKPPWGGDSPLHF. The gene calls are TRBV11-3 and TRBJ1-6; weak D call: TRBD1 (5 bases). Trimming removed 7 bases at V and 8 bases at J, with 18 bases between. CDR1 and CDR2 from the germline V gene are SGHNT and YENEEA. CDR3 length: 15 amino acids.

V gene TRBV10-3 combines with J gene TRBJ2-3; TRBD2 matches 9 bases. J lost 1 base, V lost 5 bases, and 4 bases had no gene match. The CDR3 runs 15 residues. Germline CDR1 and CDR2: ENHRY and SYGVKD. The chain's CDR3 is CAISRAGGRTDTQYF. The CDR3 DNA sequence: TGTGCCATCAGTAGAGCGGGGGGTCGCACAGATACGCAGTATTTT.

The chain recombines TRBV7-9 with TRBJ1-5, with D unclear. V was trimmed by 2 bases and J by 2 bases, leaving 7 bases between them. The CDR3 consists of 14 residues. Germline V lookup: CDR1 SEHNR, CDR2 FQNEAQ (reference sequence). This CDR3 reads CASSLSSGNQPQHF. The CDR3 DNA reads as TGTGCCAGCAGCTTAAGTAGCGGCAATCAGCCCCAGCATTTT. Supplemented by reference TRBV7-9 and TRBJ1-5, the full variable domain reads DTGVSQNPRHKITKRGQNVTFRCDPISEHNRLYWYRQTLGQGPEFLTYFQNEAQLEKSRLLSDRFSAERPKGSFSTLEIQRTEQGDSAMYLCASSLSSGNQPQHFGDGTRLSIL.